What follows is one TCR beta chain and its context. The antigen it binds to is not known. No base quality information exists; no much larger clone differs at one position. The immunoSEQ Assay was used to sequence TCRbeta CDR3 regions. After extraction, genomic DNA underwent amplification by bias-controlled multiplex PCR, followed by high-throughput sequencing. From the authors' description of their analysis: To quantify the absolute abundance of every unique TCRbeta CDR3 region, sequences were collapsed and filtered. T cell fraction was estimated by normalizing TCRbeta template counts to usable DNA, which was measured by amplifying reference genes present in all nucleated cells. Repertoire TCRs were annotated as SARS-CoV-2-specific by exact matching of V gene, CDR3 amino acid sequence and J gene to a known reactive TCR set. The reference SARS-CoV-2 TCR set was derived from MIRA and filtered for enrichment in COVID-19-positive ImmuneCODE repertoires, a step that removed public or cross-reactive TCRs. Drawing on the MIRA antigens, annotated TCRs were analysed further at the level of specific ORF or position within ORF. Breadth was defined as the number of annotated unique rearrangements divided by the total number of unique productive rearrangements, and depth was defined as the summed frequency of the annotated unique rearrangements. Two-sided Wilcoxon rank-sum tests were applied when comparing TCR breadth between groups. TCRdb mirrors the immuneACCESS table, restricted to in-frame sequences. Some clones are absent from its copies; in checked studies, under half trace to an unresolved V gene, and the reason for the others is unknown. V and J calls and clone size come straight from that table; D and trimming were deduced from the DNA. In this sample the table shows 350,000 to 400,000 clones, about 91% of which occur a single time. Around 2% of the sample lies in the top ten.

Looking up the germline V gene yields CDR1 KGHSY and CDR2 FQNENV. Including the terminal cysteine and phenylalanine, the CDR3 comprises 15 residues. Only the CDR3 part of the read is kept: 45 bases, read in frame from the first base. The junction shows trimming of 4 bases on V and 7 bases on J, and the gene matches do not reach 7 bases of it. The intended sense of this specimen's treatment or condition label: some 20 received Ad26.COV2.S at low or high dose, single or two shots; several received placebo; per-sample allocation not given. For vaccine and placebo recipients, repertoires were sequenced using samples collected on day 63 after the first injection. In Cohort 1b, roughly 25 adults aged 18-55 years were enrolled at a single site in Boston, USA, between 29 July and 7 August 2020. Ad26.COV2.S consisted of a replication-incompetent adenovirus type 26 vector by which a prefusion-stabilized SARS-CoV-2 spike protein from the original Wuhan strain was expressed.

The sample is drawn from a study of Ad26.COV2.S vaccination and SARS-CoV-2 variants (dated by TCRdb to the early 2020s). Context from the whole study: Donors in the vaccine arm were drawn from COV1001, a phase I-IIa trial of Ad26.COV2.S in healthy adults that was multicentre, randomized, double-blind and placebo-controlled. Investigators remained blinded to trial group allocation during experiments and outcome assessment. A total of some 30 samples were included in the TCR-sequenced set, comprising around 19 Ad26.COV2.S vaccine recipients, 5 placebo recipients and 8 SARS-CoV-2 convalescent individuals. TCRbeta repertoire sequencing was used to assess the specificity and breadth of SARS-CoV-2-reactive T cell receptors after Ad26.COV2.S vaccination. Ad26.COV2.S was administered intramuscularly at a dose of 5x10^10 or 1x10^11 viral particles, either as one shot or as two shots given 56 days apart. Trial participants were randomized into five groups of five: low-dose or high-dose Ad26.COV2.S given once or twice, or placebo on both occasions. Broad study findings and their caveats: It was noted by the authors that total T cell responses may have been underestimated by the TCR breadth and depth analyses. Comparable non-spike TCR breadth was observed between vaccine and placebo recipients, consistent with only spike being contained in the vaccine. Comparing responses between vaccine doses or regimens was not something the study was powered to do. Spike-specific TCR breadth was higher in Ad26.COV2.S recipients than in placebo recipients (P = 0.0014). After vaccination, spike-specific CD8+ and CD4+ T cell responses were reported to show substantial breadth.

Sequenced here: peripheral blood, sampled in a trial of Ad26.COV2.S vaccine versus placebo. The V and J genes are TRBV16 and TRBJ1-5; TRBD1 aligns with 10 central bases. This sequence originates from a person between 18 and 65 years old who received the Ad26.COV2.S COVID-19 vaccine or a placebo. CDR3 loop: CASSPIGQGEQPQHF. The nucleotide sequence is given as TGTGCCAGCAGCCCGATAGGACAGGGGGAACAGCCCCAGCATTTT.